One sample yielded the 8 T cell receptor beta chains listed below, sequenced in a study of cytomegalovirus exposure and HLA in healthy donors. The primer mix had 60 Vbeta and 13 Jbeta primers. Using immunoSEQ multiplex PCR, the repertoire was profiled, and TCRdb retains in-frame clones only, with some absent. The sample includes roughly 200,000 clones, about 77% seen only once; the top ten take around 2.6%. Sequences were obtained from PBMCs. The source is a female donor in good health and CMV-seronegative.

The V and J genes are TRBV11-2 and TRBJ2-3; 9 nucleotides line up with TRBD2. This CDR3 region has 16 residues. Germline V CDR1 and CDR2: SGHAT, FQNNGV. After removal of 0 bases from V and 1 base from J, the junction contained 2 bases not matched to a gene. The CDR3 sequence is CASSLETSGRTDTQYF. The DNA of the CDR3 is TGTGCCAGCAGCTTAGAGACTAGCGGTCGCACAGATACGCAGTATTTT.

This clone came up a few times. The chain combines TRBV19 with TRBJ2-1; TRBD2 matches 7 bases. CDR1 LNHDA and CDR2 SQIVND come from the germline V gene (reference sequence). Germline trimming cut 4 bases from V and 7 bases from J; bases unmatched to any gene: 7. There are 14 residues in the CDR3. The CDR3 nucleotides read TGTGCCAGTAGTAGCGGGAGTTTTCCAAATGAGCAGTTCTTC. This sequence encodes CASSSGSFPNEQFF.

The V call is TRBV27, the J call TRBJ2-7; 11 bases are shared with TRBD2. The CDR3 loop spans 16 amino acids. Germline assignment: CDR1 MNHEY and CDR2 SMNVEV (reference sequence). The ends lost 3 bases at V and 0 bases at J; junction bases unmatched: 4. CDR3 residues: CASSLTGTSGSYEQYF. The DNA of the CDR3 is TGTGCCAGCAGTTTGACCGGGACTAGCGGCTCCTACGAGCAGTACTTC.

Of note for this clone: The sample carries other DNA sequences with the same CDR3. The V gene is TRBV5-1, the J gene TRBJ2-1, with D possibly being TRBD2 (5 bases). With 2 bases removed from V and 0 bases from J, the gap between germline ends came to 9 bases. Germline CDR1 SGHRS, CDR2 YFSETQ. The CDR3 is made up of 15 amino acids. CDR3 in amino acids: CASSFSVSSYNEQFF. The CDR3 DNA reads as TGCGCCAGCAGCTTTAGCGTGAGCTCCTACAATGAGCAGTTCTTC. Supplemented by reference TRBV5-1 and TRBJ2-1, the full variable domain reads KAGVTQTPRYLIKTRGQQVTLSCSPISGHRSVSWYQQTPGQGLQFLFEYFSETQRNKGNFPGRFSGRQFSNSRSEMNVSTLELGDSALYLCASSFSVSSYNEQFFGPGTRLTVL.

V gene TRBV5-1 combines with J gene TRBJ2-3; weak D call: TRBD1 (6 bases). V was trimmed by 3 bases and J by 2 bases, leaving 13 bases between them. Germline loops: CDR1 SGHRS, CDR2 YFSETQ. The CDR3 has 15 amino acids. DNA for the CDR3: TGCGCCAGCAGCTCCTACAGGGCTTCCACAGATACGCAGTATTTT. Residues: CASSSYRASTDTQYF. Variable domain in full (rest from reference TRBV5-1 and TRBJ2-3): KAGVTQTPRYLIKTRGQQVTLSCSPISGHRSVSWYQQTPGQGLQFLFEYFSETQRNKGNFPGRFSGRQFSNSRSEMNVSTLELGDSALYLCASSSYRASTDTQYFGPGTRLTVL.

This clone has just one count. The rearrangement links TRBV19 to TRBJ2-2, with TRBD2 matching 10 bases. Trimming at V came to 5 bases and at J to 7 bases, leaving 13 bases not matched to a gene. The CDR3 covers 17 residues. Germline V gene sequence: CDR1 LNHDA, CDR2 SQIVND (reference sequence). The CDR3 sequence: CASSFFQREGNNGELFF. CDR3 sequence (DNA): TGTGCCAGTAGTTTCTTCCAGCGGGAGGGGAATAACGGGGAGCTGTTTTTT.

This CDR3 reads CASSYGGDNEQFF. The CDR3 region has the DNA TGCGCCAGCAGCTACGGGGGAGACAATGAGCAGTTCTTC. The chain couples TRBV5-1 to TRBJ2-1, with D tentatively TRBD2 (6 bases). The germline gives CDR1 SGHRS, CDR2 YFSETQ. Trimming shortened V by 3 bases and J by 5 bases, and 9 bases separated the two germline ends. The CDR3 is made up of 13 amino acids.

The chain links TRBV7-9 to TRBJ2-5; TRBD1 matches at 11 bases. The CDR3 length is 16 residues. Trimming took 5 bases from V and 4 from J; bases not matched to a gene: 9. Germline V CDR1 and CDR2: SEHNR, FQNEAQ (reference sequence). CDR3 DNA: TGTGCCAGCAGCCCGAAGGACAGGGGGCAAGGAGAGACCCAGTACTTC. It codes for CASSPKDRGQGETQYF.